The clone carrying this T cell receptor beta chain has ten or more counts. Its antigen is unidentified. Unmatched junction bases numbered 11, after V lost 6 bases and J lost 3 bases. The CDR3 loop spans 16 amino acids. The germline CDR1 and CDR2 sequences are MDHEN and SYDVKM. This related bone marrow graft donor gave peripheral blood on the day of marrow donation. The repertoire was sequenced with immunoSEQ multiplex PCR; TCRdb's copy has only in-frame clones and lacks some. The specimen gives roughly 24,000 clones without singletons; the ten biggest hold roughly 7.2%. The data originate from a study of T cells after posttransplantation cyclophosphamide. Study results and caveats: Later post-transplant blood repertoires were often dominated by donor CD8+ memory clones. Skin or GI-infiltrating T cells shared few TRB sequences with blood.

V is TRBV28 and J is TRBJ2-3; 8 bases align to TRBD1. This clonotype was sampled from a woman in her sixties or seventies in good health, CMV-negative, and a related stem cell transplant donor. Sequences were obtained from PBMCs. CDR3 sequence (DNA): TGTGCCAGCAGCAAGGACAGGGATACAAGGACAGATACGCAGTATTTT. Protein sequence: CASSKDRDTRTDTQYF.